The 9 T cell receptor beta chains reported below all come from one sample, sequenced in a study of T-cell reconstitution after alpha-beta-depleted transplantation in children. Unique molecular identifiers were used in preparing the TCRbeta library. TCRdb reanalysed the PCR reads using MiXCR and keeps one entry per CDR3 protein. This sample has around 240,000 distinct CDR3 sequences, with around 9.7% found just once. The sample was PBMCs from the stem cell graft donor, taken from the stem cell graft. Source of these receptors: a human donor who donated a stem cell graft to a child with SCID.

This clonotype has a count of ten or more. The chain is built from TRBV27 and TRBJ1-5; possible D gene TRBD1, 5 bases. Trimming took 3 bases from V and 7 from J, leaving 13 bases between them. The CDR3 has 14 amino acids. The germline CDR1 and CDR2 sequences are MNHEY and SMNVEV (reference sequence). The CDR3 DNA reads as TGTGCCAGCAGTTTTCGGGGGATCAGCCAGCCCCAGCATTTT. It encodes CASSFRGISQPQHF.

This clonotype came up many times. A junction boundary mismatches the germline segment, possibly from a read error. The chain uses TRBV7-2 and TRBJ2-5, with TRBD2 matching over 10 bases. The CDR3 is 14 residues long. CDR1 is SGHTA and CDR2 is FQGNSA in the germline V gene. CDR3 sequence: CASRLAGGKETQYF. For the CDR3, the DNA is TGTGCCAGCAGATTAGCGGGGGGTAAAGAGACCCAGTACTTC.

This clonotype was counted at least ten times. The rearrangement uses TRBV27 and TRBJ2-3; 7 bases fit TRBD2. The CDR3 has 15 residues. After removal of 5 bases from V and 0 bases from J, the junction contained 5 bases not matched to a gene. Germline V gene lookup returns CDR1 MNHEY and CDR2 SMNVEV (reference sequence). The CDR3: CASSLGLGSTDTQYF. The DNA for the CDR3 is TGTGCCAGCAGTCTAGGACTAGGGAGCACAGATACGCAGTATTTT.

This clonotype was picked up many times. The V and J genes are TRBV7-9 and TRBJ1-4; no clear D gene. Germline CDR1 is SEHNR and CDR2 is FQNEAQ (reference sequence). The ends were cut back, 1 base at V and 5 bases at J, with 11 bases in the middle. The CDR3 runs 15 residues. Here the CDR3 reads CASSLGRGINEKLFF. The CDR3 DNA reads TGTGCCAGCAGCTTAGGTCGCGGCATCAATGAAAAACTGTTTTTT. The variable domain in full, with the rest retrieved from reference TRBV7-9 and TRBJ1-4, is DTGVSQNPRHKITKRGQNVTFRCDPISEHNRLYWYRQTLGQGPEFLTYFQNEAQLEKSRLLSDRFSAERPKGSFSTLEIQRTEQGDSAMYLCASSLGRGINEKLFFGSGTQLSVL.

The V call is TRBV6-6, the J call TRBJ1-1; 7 nucleotides agree with TRBD1. This CDR3 contains 13 residues. V shed 7 bases, J shed 0 bases, and the junction held 2 bases outside the gene matches. Germline CDR1 is MNHNY and CDR2 is SVGAGI (reference sequence). CDR3 protein: CASKGAVNTEAFF. CDR3 DNA sequence: TGTGCCAGCAAGGGGGCCGTGAACACTGAAGCTTTCTTT.

In this sample, this clonotype turned up many times. The chain carries TRBV27 and TRBJ1-1; no reliable D call. The CDR3 consists of 16 residues. The germline CDR1 and CDR2 sequences are MNHEY and SMNVEV (reference sequence). V dropped 7 bases and J dropped 1 base, with 19 bases sitting between them. CDR3 region: CASTLTPFIENTEAFF. The CDR3 coding sequence is TGTGCCAGCACCTTGACCCCTTTTATAGAGAACACTGAAGCTTTCTTT.

This clonotype was found a few times. The chain carries TRBV18 and TRBJ1-2, with TRBD1 as a possible D gene (5 bases). Trimming stripped 5 bases from V and 4 bases from J, with 11 bases between. This CDR3 comprises 13 residues. The V gene's germline CDR1 is KGHSH and CDR2 LQKENI. The CDR3 region has the DNA TGTGCCAGCTCAGGGGACGGTACCTATGGCTACACCTTC. Residues: CASSGDGTYGYTF.

This clonotype was recorded at least ten times. V gene TRBV20-1 combines with J gene TRBJ1-5, with 8 positions matching TRBD1. CDR3 size: 13 residues. Germline V gene lookup returns CDR1 DFQATT and CDR2 SNEGSKA (reference sequence). V dropped 1 base and J dropped 6; count of bases not matched to a gene: 2. This CDR3 reads CSARGQGTQPQHF. In DNA, the CDR3 is TGCAGTGCTAGAGGACAGGGGACTCAGCCCCAGCATTTT.

This clonotype was counted at least ten times. The V and J genes are TRBV12-3 or TRBV12-4 and TRBJ1-5; D is uncertain. V lost 5 bases and J lost 0, with 11 bases in between. The CDR3 extends over 15 amino acids. The CDR3 spells CASSHLSVSNQPQHF. CDR3 sequence (DNA): TGTGCCAGCAGTCACCTCAGCGTTAGCAATCAGCCCCAGCATTTT.